The rows below give T cell receptor beta chains drawn from one sample of a study of blood T cell repertoires in COVID-19. The assay was immunoSEQ multiplex PCR, and TCRdb's table has in-frame clones only and misses some. The sample lists about 250,000 clones, about 88% seen once, with 3% in the top ten. The sequenced material came from PBMCs or T cells enriched from blood (not recorded which). All receptors come from a woman aged 45-65 years who had recovered from COVID-19. Both conserved end residues are part of each CDR3. A D gene is named only where the DNA matches it firmly. For some rows the clone size is stated as once, few or many, or as a class when expanded; others skip it.

D: TRBD1
J: TRBJ2-3
V: TRBV28
size: -
CDR3: CASSSWGQGRDTQYF
DNA: TGTGCCAGCAGTTCATGGGGACAGGGTCGAGATACGCAGTATTTT

D: -
J: TRBJ1-1
V: TRBV30
size: -
CDR3: CAGEFRSGSGEAFF
DNA: TGTGCCGGAGAATTCAGGTCAGGGTCCGGTGAAGCTTTCTTT

D: -
J: TRBJ1-2
V: TRBV19
size: once
CDR3: CASSTNRASYTF
DNA: TGTGCCAGTAGTACAAACAGGGCAAGCTACACCTTC

D: -
J: TRBJ2-2
V: TRBV27
size: -
CDR3: CASSPRGWELFF
DNA: TGTGCCAGCAGTCCCAGGGGCTGGGAGCTGTTTTTT

D: TRBD1
J: TRBJ2-3
V: TRBV29-1
size: -
CDR3: CSVYTGTAYDTTSTDTQYF
DNA: TGCAGCGTTTATACCGGGACAGCGTACGACACCACTAGCACAGATACGCAGTATTTT

D: -
J: TRBJ2-5
V: TRBV18
size: -
CDR3: CASSREETQYF
DNA: TGTGCCAGCTCGCGGGAAGAGACCCAGTACTTC

D: TRBD1
J: TRBJ1-2
V: TRBV11-2
size: -
CDR3: CASSPRTGDPTF
DNA: TGTGCCAGCAGCCCCCGTACAGGGGATCCCACCTTC

D: TRBD1
J: TRBJ1-2
V: TRBV28
size: -
CDR3: CASRNRGTNYGYTF
DNA: TGTGCCAGCAGAAACAGGGGGACTAACTATGGCTACACCTTC

D: -
J: TRBJ2-1
V: TRBV12-3/TRBV12-4
size: -
CDR3: CASRPPLGRQFF
DNA: TGTGCCAGCAGGCCCCCCTTGGGCAGGCAGTTCTTC

D: TRBD2
J: TRBJ2-1
V: TRBV11-2
size: -
CDR3: CASSTGLAGVLFF
DNA: TGTGCCAGCAGCACGGGACTAGCGGGAGTATTGTTCTTC

D: TRBD1
J: TRBJ1-1
V: TRBV5-1
size: -
CDR3: CASRATGATEAFF
DNA: TGCGCCAGCAGGGCAACAGGGGCCACTGAAGCTTTCTTT

D: -
J: TRBJ2-1
V: TRBV5-5
size: -
CDR3: CASSLLVSYNEQFF
DNA: TGTGCCAGCAGCTTGCTAGTCTCCTACAATGAGCAGTTCTTC

D: TRBD1
J: TRBJ1-5
V: TRBV19
size: -
CDR3: CASSIRGQGRQPQHF
DNA: TGTGCCAGTAGTATAAGGGGACAGGGCCGCCAGCCCCAGCATTTT

D: -
J: TRBJ1-6
V: TRBV28
size: -
CDR3: CASTRGVGSPLHF
DNA: TGTGCCAGTACGCGGGGTGTAGGATCACCCCTCCACTTT

D: TRBD2
J: TRBJ2-1
V: TRBV20-1
size: -
CDR3: CSAGGGLVYYNEQFF
DNA: TGCAGTGCTGGTGGGGGACTAGTCTACTACAATGAGCAGTTCTTC

D: -
J: TRBJ1-1
V: TRBV27
size: -
CDR3: CASRRGSNTEAFF
DNA: TGTGCCAGCAGAAGGGGGTCGAACACTGAAGCTTTCTTT

D: -
J: TRBJ2-1
V: TRBV19
size: -
CDR3: CASSISIHYNEQFF
DNA: TGTGCCAGTAGTATCTCCATACACTACAATGAGCAGTTCTTC

D: TRBD2
J: TRBJ2-1
V: TRBV10-3
size: -
CDR3: CAISAHPRSPAGVGNEQFF
DNA: TGTGCCATCAGTGCGCACCCGCGGAGCCCGGCGGGGGTAGGCAATGAGCAGTTCTTC

D: TRBD1
J: TRBJ2-7
V: TRBV15
size: few
CDR3: CATSRGIGTGGFYEQYF
DNA: TGTGCCACCAGCAGAGGTATAGGGACAGGGGGGTTCTACGAGCAGTACTTC

D: -
J: TRBJ2-1
V: TRBV15
size: -
CDR3: CATSRPKDSYNEQFF
DNA: TGTGCCACCAGCAGACCAAAGGACTCATACAATGAGCAGTTCTTC

D: TRBD1
J: TRBJ1-4
V: TRBV30
size: -
CDR3: CAWSVLGRGMLDEKLFF
DNA: TGTGCCTGGAGTGTACTGGGCAGGGGGATGTTGGATGAAAAACTGTTTTTT

D: -
J: TRBJ2-5
V: TRBV6-1
size: -
CDR3: CASSDPPQETQYF
DNA: TGTGCCAGCAGTGATCCCCCGCAAGAGACCCAGTACTTC

D: -
J: TRBJ2-6
V: TRBV19
size: -
CDR3: CASSTGEGANVLTF
DNA: TGTGCCAGTAGTACGGGGGAGGGGGCCAACGTCCTGACTTTC

D: -
J: TRBJ1-5
V: TRBV6-1
size: -
CDR3: CASSENFGGVQPQHF
DNA: TGTGCCAGCAGTGAAAATTTCGGGGGAGTCCAGCCCCAGCATTTT

D: TRBD2
J: TRBJ2-1
V: TRBV24-1
size: -
CDR3: CATSGTSGPYNEQFF
DNA: TGTGCCACCAGTGGGACTAGCGGGCCCTACAATGAGCAGTTCTTC

D: TRBD1
J: TRBJ2-7
V: TRBV11-1
size: -
CDR3: CASSRGQGASYEQYF
DNA: TGTGCCAGCAGCCGGGGACAGGGGGCTTCCTACGAGCAGTACTTC

D: TRBD1
J: TRBJ2-4
V: TRBV11-2
size: few
CDR3: CASSATGAKNIQYF
DNA: TGTGCCAGCAGCGCGACAGGGGCCAAAAACATTCAGTACTTC

D: TRBD2
J: TRBJ2-1
V: TRBV18
size: -
CDR3: CASSGTSGRANEQFF
DNA: TGTGCCAGCTCCGGGACTAGCGGGAGGGCCAATGAGCAGTTCTTC

D: TRBD2
J: TRBJ2-1
V: TRBV4-2
size: -
CDR3: CASSQDIASGRGNEQFF
DNA: TGTGCCAGCAGCCAAGATATCGCTAGCGGGAGGGGGAATGAGCAGTTCTTC

D: TRBD2
J: TRBJ2-3
V: TRBV2
size: once
CDR3: CASRAGDFSTDTQYF
DNA: TGTGCCAGCAGAGCGGGAGATTTTAGCACAGATACGCAGTATTTT

D: -
J: TRBJ1-1
V: TRBV28
size: -
CDR3: CASSPFGEAFF
DNA: TGTGCCAGCAGCCCATTCGGGGAAGCTTTCTTT

D: -
J: TRBJ1-3
V: TRBV9
size: few
CDR3: CASSEDRRSGNTIYF
DNA: TGTGCCAGCAGCGAGGACAGAAGATCTGGAAACACCATATATTTT

D: -
J: TRBJ2-4
V: TRBV7-9
size: -
CDR3: CASSFAGAGNIQYF
DNA: TGTGCCAGCAGCTTTGCAGGGGCAGGAAACATTCAGTACTTC

D: -
J: TRBJ1-1
V: TRBV3-1/TRBV3-2
size: few
CDR3: CASSRVPYEAFF
DNA: TGTGCCAGCAGCCGAGTTCCCTATGAAGCTTTCTTT

D: -
J: TRBJ1-1
V: TRBV7-3
size: -
CDR3: CASSPGGSMNTEAFF
DNA: TGTGCCAGCAGCCCGGGGGGCAGTATGAACACTGAAGCTTTCTTT

D: TRBD1
J: TRBJ1-1
V: TRBV7-2
size: -
CDR3: CASSLTGGPFEAFF
DNA: TGTGCCAGCAGCTTAACAGGGGGGCCATTTGAAGCTTTCTTT

D: -
J: TRBJ2-4
V: TRBV5-1
size: once
CDR3: CASSYTVQVKNIQYF
DNA: TGCGCCAGCAGTTATACTGTCCAGGTCAAAAACATTCAGTACTTC

D: TRBD1
J: TRBJ2-1
V: TRBV7-3
size: -
CDR3: CASSATGGAQASYNEQFF
DNA: TGTGCCAGCAGCGCGACAGGGGGCGCCCAGGCATCCTACAATGAGCAGTTCTTC

D: -
J: TRBJ1-3
V: TRBV7-3
size: -
CDR3: CASSPDISGNTIYF
DNA: TGTGCCAGCAGCCCGGACATCTCTGGAAACACCATATATTTT

D: TRBD2
J: TRBJ2-7
V: TRBV27
size: -
CDR3: CASSFGGRSYEQYF
DNA: TGTGCCAGCAGTTTTGGCGGGAGGTCCTACGAGCAGTACTTC